Listed here are 25 T cell receptor beta chains from one sample, sequenced in a study of T-cell memory formation after mild COVID-19. MiXCR was run by TCRdb on the 5' RACE reads, yielding one entry per CDR3 protein. The repertoire includes 75,000 to 95,000 distinct CDR3 sequences, more than 13% of them detected once, and about 43% sits in the top ten. Sequenced input: PBMCs or a T cell subset sorted from them (not recorded which). These receptors all stem from a man between 18 and 29 years old who had mild COVID-19 (a few samples of this study predate the infection). Cell type and time point are not known.

The chain combines TRBV7-2 with TRBJ2-7; D is possibly TRBD2 (5 bases). The ends were cut back, 6 bases at V and 3 bases at J, with 18 bases in the middle. Germline CDR1 and CDR2: SGHTA and FQGNSA. The CDR3 has 15 residues. The CDR3 loop reads CASRYLWTGNYEQYF. The CDR3 coding sequence is TGTGCCAGCAGGTACCTCTGGACTGGGAACTACGAGCAGTACTTC.

This clonotype was seen more than once but under ten times. One base away lies a much larger clone, so this may be a sequencing read error. The chain combines TRBV5-1 with TRBJ2-3; the D gene is possibly TRBD1 (5 bases). In germline, CDR1 is SGHRS, CDR2 YFSETQ. The CDR3 spans 15 residues. V lost 4 bases and J lost 4, with 16 bases in between. CDR3 region: CASSADSALPDTQYF. The DNA for the CDR3 is TGCGCCAGCAGCGCAGACAGTGCGCTCCCAGATACGCAGTATTTT.

The chain combines TRBV12-3 or TRBV12-4 with TRBJ1-3, with D possibly TRBD1 on 6 matching bases. This CDR3 is 15 amino acids long. V was cut by 5 bases and J by 0 bases, with 11 bases left in between. The DNA of the CDR3 is TGTGCCAGCAGTCCTACAGGGAGCTCTGGAAACACCATATATTTT. Protein sequence: CASSPTGSSGNTIYF.

Only a few counts were recorded for this clonotype. The CDR3 nucleotides are TGTGCCAGCAGCTTAAAGGGGAAAGTCTACGAGCAGTACTTC. Protein product: CASSLKGKVYEQYF. This sequence joins TRBV13 and TRBJ2-7; D possibly corresponds to TRBD1 (5 bases). CDR3 length: 14 amino acids. The V and J ends lost 2 bases and 3 bases respectively, with 11 bases between them. Germline loops: CDR1 PRHDT, CDR2 FYEKMQ (reference sequence).

This clonotype was detected ten times or more. This rearrangement joins TRBV20-1 to TRBJ1-2; D possibly corresponds to TRBD1 (5 bases). Trimming removed 0 bases at V and 3 bases at J, with 11 bases between. The CDR3 length is 14 residues. Germline CDR1 DFQATT, CDR2 SNEGSKA (reference sequence). CDR3 amino acids: CSARDYGRDYGYTF. The CDR3 DNA follows: TGCAGTGCTAGAGATTACGGCAGGGACTATGGCTACACCTTC.

This clonotype was counted only a few times. This chain connects TRBV7-8 to TRBJ1-1; 8 nucleotides match TRBD1. Looked up from germline, CDR1 is SGHVS and CDR2 is FQNEAQ. V lost 5 bases to trimming and J lost 1 base; unmatched junction nucleotides: 6. The CDR3 covers 15 residues. In nucleotides, the CDR3 is TGTGCCAGCAGCAGCAGGACAGGGTCGAACACTGAAGCTTTCTTT. Its protein is CASSSRTGSNTEAFF.

The rearrangement joins TRBV11-2 to TRBJ2-3, with D tentatively TRBD1 or TRBD2 (5 bases each). This CDR3 has 15 amino acids. V was clipped by 5 bases and J by 6 bases, with 18 bases between them. In germline, CDR1 is SGHAT, CDR2 FQNNGV. CDR3 sequence (DNA): TGTGCCAGCAGCACAAGGGACCTAAATACGGATACGCAGTATTTT. It codes for CASSTRDLNTDTQYF. The whole variable domain, remainder taken from reference TRBV11-2 and TRBJ2-3, is EAGVAQSPRYKIIEKRQSVAFWCNPISGHATLYWYQQILGQGPKLLIQFQNNGVVDDSQLPKDRFSAERLKGVDSTLKIQPAKLEDSAVYLCASSTRDLNTDTQYFGPGTRLTVL.

This clonotype was counted only a few times. The V call is TRBV4-3, the J call TRBJ2-5; weak D call: TRBD2 (6 bases). The CDR3 spans 18 residues. CDR1 and CDR2 (germline): LGHNA, YSLEER. Trimming took off 4 bases at V and 5 bases at J, with 26 bases between the two ends. CDR3 amino acids: CASSRRLPPGGAGETQYF. In DNA, the CDR3 is TGCGCCAGCAGCCGTAGGCTCCCCCCAGGAGGGGCGGGGGAGACCCAGTACTTC.

V usage is TRBV7-9 and J usage is TRBJ2-7; D may be TRBD1 (6 bases). The germline V gene has CDR1 SEHNR and CDR2 FQNEAQ (reference sequence). The CDR3 consists of 14 residues. Deletions cut 7 bases from V and 2 bases from J, with 15 bases between. The CDR3 is CASTEQGWTYEQYF. Here the CDR3 DNA reads TGTGCCAGCACCGAACAGGGTTGGACCTACGAGCAGTACTTC.

This clonotype was detected a few times. The chain carries TRBV6-5 and TRBJ2-1, with 8 bases matching TRBD2. The CDR3 runs to 15 residues. The V segment lost 0 bases and the J segment 8 bases; nucleotides outside the gene matches: 6. CDR1 and CDR2 (germline): MNHEY, SVGAGI. CDR3 sequence reads: CASSYSFGGAYEQFF. The CDR3 coding sequence is TGTGCCAGCAGTTACTCGTTCGGGGGGGCCTATGAGCAGTTCTTC.

A few counts support this clonotype. The chain recombines TRBV20-1 with TRBJ2-5, with D perhaps matching TRBD2 (5 bases). This CDR3 is built from 14 residues. Trimming removed 1 base from V and 2 bases from J, with 11 bases in between. From germline, CDR1 is DFQATT and CDR2 SNEGSKA (reference sequence). CDR3 sequence: CSARGLAKQETQYF. The DNA for the CDR3 is TGCAGTGCTAGAGGTCTAGCAAAACAAGAGACCCAGTACTTC.

This clonotype came up a few times. V is TRBV7-2 and J is TRBJ1-1, with TRBD1 matching 7 bases. The V segment lost 7 bases and the J segment 3 bases; nucleotides outside the gene matches: 11. The CDR3 spans 15 residues. Germline V lookup: CDR1 SGHTA, CDR2 FQGNSA. The CDR3 spells CASTIVAGGDTEAFF. CDR3 nucleotide sequence: TGTGCCAGCACCATAGTGGCAGGGGGGGACACTGAAGCTTTCTTT.

V gene TRBV12-3 or TRBV12-4 combines with J gene TRBJ1-1; D unresolved. The V end lost 2 bases, the J end lost 7 bases, and 8 bases lay between the germline ends. The CDR3 runs 12 residues. Written as DNA, the CDR3 is TGTGCCAGCAGTTTAAGTCATTTTGAAGCTTTCTTT. This sequence encodes CASSLSHFEAFF.

The chain combines TRBV9 with TRBJ2-2, with 11 bases that match TRBD2. The germline V gene encodes CDR1 SGDLS and CDR2 YYNGEE. J lost 4 bases, V lost 3 bases, and 2 bases had no gene match. The CDR3 is 15 amino acids. The CDR3 loop is CASSASGGPTGELFF. The CDR3 DNA is TGTGCCAGCAGCGCTAGCGGGGGGCCCACCGGGGAGCTGTTTTTT.

The sample holds many counts of this clonotype. The rearrangement joins TRBV29-1 to TRBJ1-1, with 10 bases aligning to TRBD1. V lost 4 bases, J lost 5 bases, and 7 bases stayed unmatched. Germline CDR1 SQVTM, CDR2 ANQGSEA. This CDR3 spans 14 amino acids. The CDR3 sequence is CSVVDRGQGTEAFF. The CDR3 DNA follows: TGCAGCGTTGTCGACAGGGGGCAAGGAACTGAAGCTTTCTTT.

This clonotype was seen a few times. The chain recombines TRBV15 with TRBJ2-7, with 9 nucleotides matching TRBD1. J lost 5 bases, V lost 0 bases, and 5 bases had no gene match. Germline-derived CDR1 and CDR2 are LNHNV and YYDKDF (reference sequence). The CDR3 contains 15 residues. Here the CDR3 DNA reads TGTGCCACCAGCAGAGATAGGGGACAGGGAAACGAGCAGTACGTC. It codes for CATSRDRGQGNEQYV.

Concerning this clonotype itself: The junction differs from germline at one of its ends, possibly a read error. V and J are TRBV10-3 and TRBJ2-3; unclear D gene. CDR1 and CDR2 from the germline V gene are ENHRY and SYGVKD. CDR3 length: 15 residues. The chain's CDR3 is CAISESSRFTDTQYF. Written as DNA, the CDR3 is TGTGCCATCAGTGAGTCAAGTAGATTCACAGATACTCAGTATTTT.

The gene calls are TRBV2 and TRBJ2-1; D remains unclear. V lost 7 bases to trimming and J lost 9 bases, with 4 bases between them. The CDR3 consists of 9 residues. Germline CDR1 reads SNHLY; CDR2 reads FYNNEI. The CDR3 DNA reads TGTGCCAGCACGTCTGAGCAGTTCTTC. It codes for CASTSEQFF.

The V gene is TRBV11-2, the J gene TRBJ1-6; D uncertain. Germline V gene data show CDR1 as SGHAT and CDR2 as FQNNGV. Trimming stripped 5 bases from V and 6 bases from J, with 11 bases between. CDR3 size: 14 residues. This CDR3 is CASSGGMGNSPLHF. The DNA of the CDR3 is TGTGCCAGCAGCGGAGGAATGGGTAATTCACCCCTCCACTTT.

Here the CDR3 DNA reads TGTGCCAGCAATGACCCCCCGGGCGATACGCAGTATTTT. This translates into CASNDPPGDTQYF. The chain couples TRBV6-5 to TRBJ2-3; D remains ambiguous. CDR1 is MNHEY, CDR2 SVGAGI, per germline. V lost 7 bases to trimming and J lost 6 bases, with 14 bases between them. This CDR3 is built from 13 residues.

The CDR3 DNA follows: TGTGCCTGGAGTTCAGAGGGTGCTCAGCCCCAGCATTTT. Translated: CAWSSEGAQPQHF. The V and J genes are TRBV30 and TRBJ1-5; unclear D gene. The V and J ends lost 2 bases and 6 bases respectively, with 11 bases between them. The germline gives CDR1 GTSNPN, CDR2 SVGIG (reference sequence). This CDR3 spans 13 amino acids.

In this sample, this clonotype turned up a few times. The chain couples TRBV9 to TRBJ2-7; D is perhaps TRBD2 (5 bases). The length of the CDR3 is 13 residues. V was clipped by 3 bases and J by 5 bases, with 12 bases between them. The germline CDR1 and CDR2 sequences are SGDLS and YYNGEE. This chain's CDR3 is CASSANRENEQYF. In DNA form, the CDR3 reads TGTGCCAGCAGCGCGAATAGGGAGAACGAGCAGTACTTC.

The genes are TRBV29-1 and TRBJ1-2; 8 bases line up with TRBD1. Germline CDR1 reads SQVTM; CDR2 reads ANQGSEA. J lost 4 bases, V lost 4 bases, and 8 bases had no gene match. CDR3 size: 14 residues. The CDR3 loop is CSVVWTGRFYGYTF. The CDR3 DNA sequence: TGCAGCGTTGTGTGGACAGGGAGATTCTATGGCTACACCTTC.

This clonotype was counted only a few times. The chain couples TRBV4-1 to TRBJ2-5; 7 nucleotides align to TRBD2. The CDR3 covers 16 residues. The ends lost 1 base at V and 4 bases at J; junction bases unmatched: 9. CDR1 is MGHRA, CDR2 YSYEKL, per germline. CDR3 nucleotide sequence: TGCGCCAGCAGCCAAGGGCGGGGAGGGGTGACAGAGACCCAGTACTTC. This encodes CASSQGRGGVTETQYF.

There are many counts of this clonotype. The V gene is TRBV7-9, the J gene TRBJ2-3; a weak D match, TRBD2 (6 bases). The CDR3 runs to 15 residues. Trimming pared 8 bases from V and 0 bases from J, leaving 15 bases between. The germline CDR1 and CDR2 sequences are SEHNR and FQNEAQ (reference sequence). CDR3 residues: CASGPGRPSTDTQYF. The CDR3 region has the DNA TGTGCCAGCGGGCCCGGGAGACCTAGCACAGATACGCAGTATTTT.